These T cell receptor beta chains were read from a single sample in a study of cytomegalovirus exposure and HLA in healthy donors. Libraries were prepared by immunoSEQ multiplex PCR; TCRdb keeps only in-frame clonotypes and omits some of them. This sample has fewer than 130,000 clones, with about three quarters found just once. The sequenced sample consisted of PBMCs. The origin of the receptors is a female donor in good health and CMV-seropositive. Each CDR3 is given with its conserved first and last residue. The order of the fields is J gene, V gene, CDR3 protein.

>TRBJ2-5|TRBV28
CASRLPGQGVGETQYF
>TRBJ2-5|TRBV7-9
CASDRGAHETQYF
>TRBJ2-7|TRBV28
CASSPGTSAHYEQYF
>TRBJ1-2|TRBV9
CASATTGNYGYTF
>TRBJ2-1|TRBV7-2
CASSPGGTSANNEQFF
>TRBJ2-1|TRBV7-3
CASSLIDWRDEQFF
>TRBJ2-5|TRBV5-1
CASSSLGGLQETQYF
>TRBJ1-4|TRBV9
CASSTLGVANEKLFF
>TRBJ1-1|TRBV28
CASSLWGAVNTEAFF
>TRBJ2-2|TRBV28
CASSSLYREGGTGELFF
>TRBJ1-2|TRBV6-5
CASSLLLGYGYTF
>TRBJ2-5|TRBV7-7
CASTRSGGSTETQYF
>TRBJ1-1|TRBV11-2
CASRERAAEAFF
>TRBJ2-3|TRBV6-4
CASSLRDSSTDTQYF
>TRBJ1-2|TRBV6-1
CASSEGIGEGYGYTF
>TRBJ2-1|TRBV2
CASSGAVTSTEQFF
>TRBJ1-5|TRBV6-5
CASSPRADALEPQHF
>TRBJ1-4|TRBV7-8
CASSLVSVRQGHEKLFF